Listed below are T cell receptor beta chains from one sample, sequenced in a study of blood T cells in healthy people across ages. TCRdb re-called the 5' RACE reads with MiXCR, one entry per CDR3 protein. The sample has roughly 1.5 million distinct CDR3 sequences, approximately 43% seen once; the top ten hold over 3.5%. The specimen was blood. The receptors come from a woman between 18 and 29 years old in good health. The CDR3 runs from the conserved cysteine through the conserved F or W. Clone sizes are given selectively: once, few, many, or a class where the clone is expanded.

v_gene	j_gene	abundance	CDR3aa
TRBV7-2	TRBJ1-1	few	CASSFRTPGAEAFF
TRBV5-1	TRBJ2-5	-	CASTKLGVGETQYF
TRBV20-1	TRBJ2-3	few	CSARDSGTGGTDTQYF
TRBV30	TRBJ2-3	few	CAWTPPYETDTQYF
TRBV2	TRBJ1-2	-	CARPAKYGYTF
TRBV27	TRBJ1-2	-	CASSDGTNYGYTF
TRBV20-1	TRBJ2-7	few	CSASVAPPYEQYF
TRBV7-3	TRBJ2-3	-	CASSLASGRAPDTQYF
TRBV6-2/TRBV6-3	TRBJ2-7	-	CASSSGLSSNEQYF
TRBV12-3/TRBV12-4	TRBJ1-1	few	CASRNRPTSNTEAFF
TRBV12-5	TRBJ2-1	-	CASGPGQATYNEQFF
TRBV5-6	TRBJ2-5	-	CASSPGLLGTQYF
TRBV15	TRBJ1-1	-	CATQSNTEAFF
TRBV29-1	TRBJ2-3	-	CSVEATGLETQYF
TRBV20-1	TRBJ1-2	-	CSAIFNVRGYTF
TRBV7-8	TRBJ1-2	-	CASRPRQGKGGGYTF
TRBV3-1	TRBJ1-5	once	CASSLRDRGPQPQHF
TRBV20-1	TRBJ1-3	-	CSAPSSGQRTSGNTIYF
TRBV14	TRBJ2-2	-	CASSPFLAVTGELFF
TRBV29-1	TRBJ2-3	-	CSANRPGGADTQYF
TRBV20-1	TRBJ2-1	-	CSVRGLAGYNEQFF
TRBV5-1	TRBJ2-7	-	CASSNGYGLADRPSNHNEQYF
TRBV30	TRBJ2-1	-	CAWSGIGCEQFF
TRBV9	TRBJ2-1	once	CAGSVVGFNEQFF
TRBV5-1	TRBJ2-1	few	CASSSRQVNEQFF
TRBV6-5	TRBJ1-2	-	CASRTTGFMAYGYTF
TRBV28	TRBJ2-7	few	CASSSDRGAPRSYEQYF